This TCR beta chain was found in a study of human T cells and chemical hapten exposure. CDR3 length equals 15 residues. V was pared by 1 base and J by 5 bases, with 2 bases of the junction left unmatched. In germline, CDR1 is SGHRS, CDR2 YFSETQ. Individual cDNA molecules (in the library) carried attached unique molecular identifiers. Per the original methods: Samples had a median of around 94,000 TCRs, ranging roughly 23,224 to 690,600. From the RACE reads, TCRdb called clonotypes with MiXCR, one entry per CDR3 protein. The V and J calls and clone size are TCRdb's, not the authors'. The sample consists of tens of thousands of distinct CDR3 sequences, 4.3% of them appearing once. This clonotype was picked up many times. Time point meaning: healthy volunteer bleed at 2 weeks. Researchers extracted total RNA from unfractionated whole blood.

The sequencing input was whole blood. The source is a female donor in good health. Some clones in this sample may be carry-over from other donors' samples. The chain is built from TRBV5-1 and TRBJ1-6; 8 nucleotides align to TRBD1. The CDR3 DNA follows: TGCGCCAGCAGCTTGCTACAGGGGGATAATTCACCCCTCCACTTT. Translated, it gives CASSLLQGDNSPLHF.